Presented here are 25 T cell receptor beta chains from one specimen sequenced in a study of OX40 agonist ivuxolimab in advanced cancers. Repertoires were generated with immunoSEQ multiplex PCR, while TCRdb's copy carries only in-frame clones and drops some. The sample includes over 80,000 clones, roughly nine tenths of them seen just once. The sequences come from CD4+ or CD8+ T cells sorted from blood, collected in a trial of the OX40 agonist ivuxolimab. These receptors all come from an adult with an advanced solid tumor such as melanoma, head and neck, liver or kidney cancer.

The J gene is TRBJ1-5, the V gene TRBV6-5; D may be TRBD1 (5 bases). The CDR3 covers 13 residues. Per the germline V gene, CDR1 is MNHEY and CDR2 is SVGAGI. V was clipped by 5 bases and J by 7 bases, with 12 bases between them. The CDR3 protein is CASSLDQGQPQHF. As DNA, the CDR3 is TGTGCCAGCAGTCTAGACCAGGGCCAGCCCCAGCATTTT.

The chain has TRBV28 and TRBJ2-1; D perhaps matches TRBD1 (5 bases). Trimming removed 2 bases from V and 9 bases from J, with 14 bases in between. Germline V gives CDR1 MDHEN, CDR2 SYDVKM. The CDR3 extends over 14 amino acids. This chain's CDR3 is CASSLRSGLGEQFF. DNA for the CDR3: TGTGCCAGCAGTTTAAGATCAGGGTTGGGTGAGCAGTTCTTC.

This CDR3 is CASSEMGTGGKQYF. As DNA, the CDR3 is TGTGCCAGCAGTGAAATGGGGACAGGGGGAAAGCAGTACTTC. J is TRBJ2-7 and V is TRBV25-1, with 11 bases matching TRBD1. The CDR3 consists of 14 residues. V trimming: 2 bases; J trimming: 8 bases; junction bases outside the gene matches: 5. CDR1 is MGHDK and CDR2 is SYGVNS in the germline V gene.

The chain combines TRBV11-2 with TRBJ2-3; D uncertain. V was clipped by 1 base and J by 1 base, with 15 bases between them. The CDR3 is 17 amino acids. Per germline, CDR1 SGHAT and CDR2 FQNNGV. CDR3 nucleotides: TGTGCCAGCAGCTTAGGAGGTGTGGGAAGGGGCACAGATACGCAGTATTTT. Amino acids: CASSLGGVGRGTDTQYF.

The genes are TRBV13 and TRBJ2-7; D ambiguous. V was cut by 5 bases and J by 5 bases, with 25 bases left in between. Germline V lookup: CDR1 PRHDT, CDR2 FYEKMQ (reference sequence). This CDR3 contains 17 residues. The CDR3 sequence is CASSTFRLDVGFHEQYF. CDR3 bases: TGTGCCAGCAGCACCTTTCGCCTAGACGTAGGGTTCCACGAGCAGTACTTC. The full variable domain, completed using reference TRBV13 and TRBJ2-7, is AAGVIQSPRHLIKEKRETATLKCYPIPRHDTVYWYQQGPGQDPQFLISFYEKMQSDKGSIPDRFSAQQFSDYHSELNMSSLELGDSALYFCASSTFRLDVGFHEQYFGPGTRLTVT.

This chain links TRBV19 with TRBJ2-7, with no clear D. The germline CDR1 and CDR2 sequences are LNHDA and SQIVND (reference sequence). Trimming took 0 bases from V and 2 from J, leaving 8 bases between them. The length of the CDR3 is 14 residues. This CDR3 is CASSIDRLAYEQYF. The CDR3 DNA is TGTGCCAGTAGTATAGATCGGCTAGCCTACGAGCAGTACTTC.

The chain carries TRBV18 and TRBJ2-3; D may be TRBD2 (6 bases). Germline CDR1 and CDR2: KGHSH and LQKENI. This CDR3 is 18 amino acids long. Trimming shortened V by 0 bases and J by 3 bases, and 19 bases separated the two germline ends. CDR3 amino acids: CASSPPMRGGRSTDTQYF. The CDR3 nucleotides are TGTGCCAGCTCACCACCGATGCGGGGCGGTAGGAGTACAGATACGCAGTATTTT.

This rearrangement joins TRBV18 to TRBJ2-1; 7 positions agree with TRBD1. The V and J ends lost 6 bases and 3 bases, in that order; junction bases with no gene match: 5. The CDR3 extends over 14 amino acids. Germline V gene sequence: CDR1 KGHSH, CDR2 LQKENI. CDR3 sequence (DNA): TGTGCCAGCTCCCCCGGGACAGACTACAATGAGCAGTTCTTC. It encodes CASSPGTDYNEQFF.

The CDR3 spells CASSFSSYEQYF. As DNA, the CDR3 is TGTGCCAGCAGCTTCTCCTCCTACGAGCAGTACTTC. The V gene is TRBV13, the J gene TRBJ2-7; unclear D gene. The CDR3 runs to 12 residues. CDR1 is PRHDT, CDR2 FYEKMQ, per germline (reference sequence). The V gene lost 3 bases and the J gene lost 0 bases, with 3 bases spanning the gap. Full variable domain (outside the CDR3, taken from reference TRBV13 and TRBJ2-7): AAGVIQSPRHLIKEKRETATLKCYPIPRHDTVYWYQQGPGQDPQFLISFYEKMQSDKGSIPDRFSAQQFSDYHSELNMSSLELGDSALYFCASSFSSYEQYFGPGTRLTVT.

This chain uses TRBV29-1 with TRBJ2-1; D remains ambiguous. In germline, CDR1 is SQVTM, CDR2 ANQGSEA. This CDR3 has 12 amino acids. V lost 8 bases to trimming and J lost 6 bases, with 14 bases between them. CDR3 sequence reads: CSLRRVSNEQFF. CDR3 nucleotide sequence: TGCAGCCTGAGACGAGTCTCCAATGAGCAGTTCTTC.

The chain recombines TRBV7-9 with TRBJ2-7; maybe TRBD1 (6 bases). Trimming removed 5 bases from V and 4 bases from J, with 12 bases in between. The length of the CDR3 is 13 residues. In germline, CDR1 is SEHNR, CDR2 FQNEAQ (reference sequence). This chain's CDR3 is CASSPGHAYEQYF. CDR3 bases: TGTGCCAGCAGCCCGGGACATGCTTACGAGCAGTACTTC.

V is TRBV10-3 and J is TRBJ2-5; 8 bases map to TRBD2. This CDR3 has 13 residues. Germline trimming cut 8 bases from V and 4 bases from J; bases unmatched to any gene: 6. CDR1 and CDR2 from the germline V gene are ENHRY and SYGVKD. CDR3 nucleotide sequence: TGTGCCATCGCGGGAGGCGGAGGAGAGACCCAGTACTTC. Translation: CAIAGGGGETQYF.

This rearrangement joins TRBV7-9 to TRBJ2-7; 11 nucleotides align to TRBD2. The CDR3 spans 17 residues. Trimming at V came to 4 bases and at J to 0 bases, leaving 8 bases not matched to a gene. CDR1 is SEHNR and CDR2 is FQNEAQ in the germline V gene (reference sequence). The chain's CDR3 is CASSYGTSGLSSYEQYF. The DNA of the CDR3 is TGTGCCAGCAGCTACGGGACTAGCGGCCTTAGCTCCTACGAGCAGTACTTC.

The chain links TRBV20-1 to TRBJ2-1, with D perhaps TRBD1 (5 bases). The CDR3 is 10 residues long. Trimming cost V 2 bases and J 13 bases, with 9 bases left between them. CDR1 DFQATT and CDR2 SNEGSKA come from the germline V gene (reference sequence). CDR3 bases: TGCAGTGCTAGACGACAGACCCAGTTCTTC. This encodes CSARRQTQFF.

J is TRBJ1-4 and V is TRBV30; no clear D. Germline V lookup: CDR1 GTSNPN, CDR2 SVGIG (reference sequence). The CDR3 length is 14 residues. Trimming pared 8 bases from V and 2 bases from J, leaving 15 bases between. The CDR3 loop is CAAEIGGTNEKLFF. CDR3 nucleotide sequence: TGTGCCGCCGAGATAGGAGGGACTAATGAAAAACTGTTTTTT.

The chain recombines TRBV5-4 with TRBJ2-5; a possible D gene is TRBD2 (6 bases). V lost 0 bases and J 5 bases, leaving 14 bases between the germline ends. The CDR3 is 15 amino acids. Germline V gene sequence: CDR1 SGHNT, CDR2 YYREEE (reference sequence). The CDR3 DNA reads TGTGCCAGCAGCTTGGTCAATAGCGGCCCGGAGACCCAGTACTTC. Translated: CASSLVNSGPETQYF.

The rearrangement links TRBV28 to TRBJ2-1; a possible D gene is TRBD2 (6 bases). This CDR3 comprises 15 residues. Germline CDR1 reads MDHEN; CDR2 reads SYDVKM. V was trimmed by 4 bases and J by 0 bases, leaving 10 bases between them. The CDR3 sequence is CASSSSEGSYNEQFF. CDR3 bases: TGTGCCAGCAGTTCCTCGGAGGGCTCCTACAATGAGCAGTTCTTC.

Points on this clone: One junction end disagrees with the germline gene, perhaps due to a read error. The gene calls are TRBV2 and TRBJ2-2, with D maybe TRBD2 (6 bases). From germline, CDR1 is SNHLY and CDR2 FYNNEI. CDR3 size: 14 residues. In nucleotides, the CDR3 is TGTGCCAGCAAAATTGGAGGGAACCCCGGGGAGCTGTTTTTT. This translates into CASKIGGNPGELFF.

The chain recombines TRBV11-2 with TRBJ2-7; 11 bases match TRBD1. Unmatched junction bases numbered 2, after V lost 4 bases and J lost 0 bases. Germline assignment: CDR1 SGHAT and CDR2 FQNNGV. There are 15 residues in the CDR3. The CDR3 sequence: CASSWDRGTSYEQYF. Written as DNA, the CDR3 is TGTGCCAGCAGCTGGGACAGGGGGACCTCCTACGAGCAGTACTTC.

The rearrangement joins TRBV11-3 to TRBJ2-1; TRBD2 matches 7 bases. CDR3 length: 12 amino acids. Looked up from germline, CDR1 is SGHNT and CDR2 is YENEEA. The ends lost 1 base at V and 9 bases at J; junction bases unmatched: 0. The CDR3 is CASSLGGGEQFF. DNA for the CDR3: TGTGCCAGCAGCTTAGGGGGGGGTGAGCAGTTCTTC.

The chain links TRBV10-3 to TRBJ2-5; 8 bases map to TRBD2. The CDR3 covers 14 residues. CDR1 and CDR2 (germline): ENHRY, SYGVKD. V was clipped by 4 bases and J by 5 bases; unmatched bases: 6. The CDR3 loop reads CAISGAGGSETQYF. The CDR3 DNA reads TGTGCCATCAGTGGGGCGGGAGGTTCCGAGACCCAGTACTTC.

The chain couples TRBV5-5 to TRBJ1-5; D is ambiguous. Deletions cut 0 bases from V and 7 bases from J, with 8 bases between. Germline CDR1 reads SGHKS; CDR2 reads YYEKEE (reference sequence). The CDR3 spans 13 residues. The CDR3 is CASSLEFGQPQHF. The CDR3 DNA sequence: TGTGCCAGCAGCTTGGAGTTCGGCCAGCCCCAGCATTTT.

Remarks on this clone: Other nucleotide sequences from this sample produce the same CDR3. V is TRBV7-2 and J is TRBJ2-2; D gene ambiguous. Trimming took 1 base from V and 5 from J, leaving 5 bases between them. The germline gives CDR1 SGHTA, CDR2 FQGNSA. The CDR3 consists of 13 residues. This chain's CDR3 is CASSLGGTGELFF. The CDR3, as DNA: TGTGCCAGCAGCTTAGGGGGTACCGGGGAGCTGTTTTTT.

The V call is TRBV5-4, the J call TRBJ1-1; possibly TRBD1 for D (6 bases). Per germline, CDR1 SGHNT and CDR2 YYREEE (reference sequence). V was clipped by 2 bases and J by 1 base, with 9 bases between them. The CDR3 length is 14 residues. CDR3 residues: CASSFGQSNTEAFF. CDR3 coding DNA: TGTGCCAGCAGCTTCGGACAGTCGAACACTGAAGCTTTCTTT.

The CDR3 DNA reads TGTGCCAGTAGCCCGACAGAAGCTAATGAAAAACTGTTTTTT. Residues: CASSPTEANEKLFF. The chain has TRBV19 and TRBJ1-4; weak D call: TRBD1 (5 bases). The CDR3 has 14 amino acids. Germline loops: CDR1 LNHDA, CDR2 SQIVND (reference sequence). Trimming removed 6 bases at V and 3 bases at J, with 11 bases between.